The 28 T cell receptor beta chains listed next were all sequenced from one sample in a study of vaccination and CD4 T cells after COVID-19 (dated by TCRdb to between 2021 and 2022). In light of the paper, this sample's treatment or condition label describes: roughly 10-day PBMC culture with coronavirus spike peptide pools or control peptides (ViraFEST assay). These receptors have no identified antigens. Receptor libraries were prepared by PCR. This sample was sequenced with an Illumina iSeq 100. At the Johns Hopkins FTIC core, DNA from the cultured CD4+ T cells underwent TCR sequencing with the Oncomine TCR Beta short-read assay. TCRdb reran the public reads through fastp at Q25 and MiXCR, keeping productive beta chains. CDR3 protein duplicates are merged, each entry listing the most common genes and DNA. For this sample there are around 10,000 distinct CDR3 sequences; 25% to 35% appear just once. Jointly, the top ten make up 23% of the sample.

Sequenced material: cultured CD4+ T cells from blood. These receptors originate from a human donor with COVID-19.

About this clonotype itself: A read error may explain this, as a much larger clone is one base away. The genes are TRBV6-1 and TRBJ1-5; D is possibly TRBD1 (6 bases). CDR3 size: 13 residues. CDR1 is MNHNS, CDR2 SASEGT, per germline. CDR3 DNA: TGTGCCAGCGGAGACAGGAGCAATCAGTCCCAGCATTTT. Amino acids: CASGDRSNQSQHF.

In this sample, this clonotype turned up once. J is TRBJ1-1 and V is TRBV7-8; 8 bases agree with TRBD1. Germline V CDR1 and CDR2: SGHVS, FQNEAQ. This CDR3 comprises 13 residues. Trimming removed 10 bases from V and 1 base from J; junction bases left unmatched: 5. The CDR3 sequence: CATTQGENTEAFF. The CDR3 nucleotides read TGTGCCACAACACAGGGGGAGAACACTGAAGCTTTCTTT. Based on the CDR3 plus reference TRBV7-8 and TRBJ1-1, the full variable domain is GAGVSQSPRYKVAKRGQDVALRCDPISGHVSLFWYQQALGQGPEFLTYFQNEAQLDKSGLPSDRFFAERPEGSVSTLKIQRTQQEDSAVYLCATTQGENTEAFFGQGTRLTVV.

DNA for the CDR3: TGTGCCAGCAGGCCCTCCCAGGGTGTCGGAAACACCATATATTTT. Translating it yields CASRPSQGVGNTIYF. The J gene is TRBJ1-3, the V gene TRBV28; D is possibly TRBD1 (5 bases). CDR1 is MDHEN, CDR2 SYDVKM, per germline. The CDR3 has 15 residues. V was pared by 6 bases and J by 4 bases, with 16 bases between.

This clonotype was detected only a few times. The chain carries TRBV7-2 and TRBJ1-2; no clear D gene. The V and J ends lost 5 bases and 4 bases respectively, with 17 bases between them. This CDR3 is 15 amino acids long. Germline V gene data show CDR1 as SGHTA and CDR2 as FQGNSA. In DNA form, the CDR3 reads TGTGCCAGCAGCCCCAATGAGGGTACCTTCTATGGCTACACCTTC. It translates to CASSPNEGTFYGYTF.

The V and J genes are TRBV27 and TRBJ2-7; a possible D gene is TRBD1 (5 bases). Trimming left V 4 bases short and J 0 bases short, with 7 bases between. The CDR3 has 13 residues. CDR1 is MNHEY and CDR2 is SMNVEV in the germline V gene (reference sequence). CDR3 protein: CASSSQGSYEQYF. The CDR3 nucleotides read TGTGCCAGCAGTTCCCAGGGCTCCTACGAGCAGTACTTC.

The chain has TRBV7-2 and TRBJ1-2, with a weak D call TRBD1 (6 bases). CDR3 size: 13 residues. Germline values: CDR1 SGHTA, CDR2 FQGNSA. V was shortened by 5 bases and J by 4 bases, with 11 bases between the two germline ends. This CDR3 reads CASSTDRSYGYTF. The CDR3 DNA sequence: TGTGCCAGCAGCACCGACAGGTCCTATGGCTACACCTTC.

This chain uses TRBV7-8 with TRBJ2-3; TRBD2 agrees at 13 bases. Germline CDR1 reads SGHVS; CDR2 reads FQNEAQ. J lost 5 bases, V lost 4 bases, and 6 bases had no gene match. The CDR3 extends over 16 amino acids. The DNA of the CDR3 is TGTGCCAGCAGCTCCCTGGGACTAGCGGGGTTAGATACGCAGTATTTT. Its protein product is CASSSLGLAGLDTQYF.

The rearrangement links TRBV7-9 to TRBJ2-7; 8 positions agree with TRBD1. The germline V gene has CDR1 SEHNR and CDR2 FQNEAQ (reference sequence). This CDR3 has 16 residues. Germline trimming cut 5 bases from V and 2 bases from J; bases unmatched to any gene: 11. Written as DNA, the CDR3 is TGTGCCAGCAGCCCCCAGGGGGCTTTACGGCCCTACGAGCAGTACTTC. Translation: CASSPQGALRPYEQYF.

V gene TRBV4-1 combines with J gene TRBJ1-3, with D unresolved. V was shortened by 3 bases and J by 11 bases, with 14 bases between the two germline ends. Per the germline V gene, CDR1 is MGHRA and CDR2 is YSYEKL. This CDR3 contains 13 residues. In DNA form, the CDR3 reads TGCGCCAGCAGCCAGACCCTCCTCGGTGCCATATATTTT. The encoded protein is CASSQTLLGAIYF.

By share, this clonotype ranks as medium-sized. J is TRBJ1-2 and V is TRBV27; D remains unclear. The germline CDR1 and CDR2 sequences are MNHEY and SMNVEV (reference sequence). V lost 5 bases and J lost 4, with 17 bases in between. The CDR3 contains 15 residues. The CDR3 is CASSHRFGASYGYTF. For the CDR3, the DNA is TGTGCCAGCAGTCATCGGTTCGGCGCCTCCTATGGCTACACCTTC.

The J gene is TRBJ2-1, the V gene TRBV6-1; no definite D call. Per germline, CDR1 MNHNS and CDR2 SASEGT. CDR3 length: 12 residues. Between the trimmed V and J ends, which lost 8 bases and 0 bases, there was a span of 5 bases. The CDR3 loop reads CASWGSYNEQFF. In DNA, the CDR3 is TGTGCCAGCTGGGGCTCCTACAATGAGCAGTTCTTC.

In this sample, this clonotype turned up a few times. The rearrangement joins TRBV21-1 to TRBJ1-1. TRBV21-1 is shown as a pseudogene. The CDR3 length is 8 residues. The CDR3 coding sequence is TGTGCCAGCGATAGGACTTTCTTT. Encoded protein: CASDRTFF.

The chain combines TRBV6-1 with TRBJ2-7; TRBD2 matches at 8 bases. Per germline, CDR1 MNHNS and CDR2 SASEGT. J was trimmed by 3 bases and V by 1 base; bases with no gene match: 2. The CDR3 contains 14 residues. CDR3 in amino acids: CASSEGTSGYEQYF. CDR3 in DNA: TGTGCCAGCAGTGAAGGAACTAGCGGCTACGAGCAGTACTTC.

The chain is built from TRBV28 and TRBJ1-3, with TRBD1 as a possible D gene (6 bases). The CDR3 loop spans 16 amino acids. Trimming left V 1 base short and J 1 base short, with 11 bases between. Per germline, CDR1 MDHEN and CDR2 SYDVKM. The DNA for the CDR3 is TGTGCCAGCAGTTTATATGGACAGTCTTCTGGAAACACCATATATTTT. Translation gives CASSLYGQSSGNTIYF. Filled out from reference TRBV28 and TRBJ1-3, the complete variable domain reads DVKVTQSSRYLVKRTGEKVFLECVQDMDHENMFWYRQDPGLGLRLIYFSYDVKMKEKGDIPEGYSVSREKKERFSLILESASTNQTSMYLCASSLYGQSSGNTIYFGEGSWLTVV.

This chain uses TRBV14 with TRBJ2-2; D is perhaps TRBD1 (6 bases). Deletions cut 1 base from V and 3 bases from J, with 15 bases between. Germline CDR1 is SGHDN and CDR2 is FVKESK. The CDR3 covers 17 residues. The CDR3 region is CASSQVSDRYHTGELFF. CDR3 DNA sequence: TGTGCCAGCAGCCAAGTCTCGGACAGATATCACACCGGGGAGCTGTTTTTT. The full variable domain, completed using reference TRBV14 and TRBJ2-2, is EAGVTQFPSHSVIEKGQTVTLRCDPISGHDNLYWYRRVMGKEIKFLLHFVKESKQDESGMPNNRFLAERTGGTYSTLKVQPAELEDSGVYFCASSQVSDRYHTGELFFGEGSRLTVL.

This clonotype was found a few times. The chain links TRBV12-3 or TRBV12-4 to TRBJ2-2; D is perhaps TRBD2 (6 bases). V was shortened by 6 bases and J by 5 bases, with 16 bases between the two germline ends. This CDR3 region has 15 residues. CDR3 bases: TGTGCCAGCAGCCGGGGCGGGGCAGGTACCGGGGAGCTGTTTTTT. It translates to CASSRGGAGTGELFF.

The chain combines TRBV6-5 with TRBJ1-2; D not resolved. Germline-derived CDR1 and CDR2 are MNHEY and SVGAGI. Trimming left V 2 bases short and J 7 bases short, with 23 bases between. CDR3 length equals 17 residues. CDR3 coding DNA: TGTGCCAGCAGTTACCCGGGAATAGGAAAGAAGACTCTTGGCTACACCTTC. It codes for CASSYPGIGKKTLGYTF.

The V call is TRBV2, the J call TRBJ2-7; D not resolved. V gave up 7 bases and J gave up 0 bases, with 13 bases separating them. Germline CDR1 is SNHLY and CDR2 is FYNNEI. This CDR3 has 14 residues. This chain's CDR3 is CASISPVGSYEQYF. In DNA form, the CDR3 reads TGTGCCAGCATATCACCTGTAGGCTCCTACGAGCAGTACTTC.

This sequence joins TRBV6-1 and TRBJ2-2, with D hard to call. Per the germline V gene, CDR1 is MNHNS and CDR2 is SASEGT. V lost 4 bases and J 6 bases, leaving 9 bases between the germline ends. The CDR3 spans 13 residues. The CDR3 is CASSVSAAGELFF. The CDR3 nucleotides are TGTGCCAGCAGTGTATCGGCCGCCGGGGAGCTGTTTTTT.

The rearrangement joins TRBV6-5 to TRBJ2-7; 7 bases align to TRBD1. From germline, CDR1 is MNHEY and CDR2 SVGAGI. There are 15 residues in the CDR3. V was pared by 3 bases and J by 2 bases, with 7 bases of the junction left unmatched. The CDR3 nucleotides read TGTGCCAGCAGTTATGCCGGGACAGCCCCCTACGAGCAGTACTTC. Translated, it gives CASSYAGTAPYEQYF.

The chain recombines TRBV2 with TRBJ2-7, with 9 positions matching TRBD2. The trim removed 4 bases at V and 5 bases at J, leaving 6 bases unmatched. The CDR3 consists of 14 residues. Per germline, CDR1 SNHLY and CDR2 FYNNEI. The CDR3 region is CASSGLAVSHEQYF. The CDR3 nucleotides are TGTGCCAGCAGTGGACTAGCGGTTTCCCACGAGCAGTACTTC.

This rearrangement joins TRBV9 to TRBJ1-6; 10 bases match TRBD1. Germline V CDR1 and CDR2: SGDLS, YYNGEE. Unmatched junction bases numbered 6, after V lost 4 bases and J lost 5 bases. The CDR3 spans 16 residues. For the CDR3, the DNA is TGTGCCAGCAGCCTTGGGACAGGGGCAAATAATTCACCCCTCCACTTT. This sequence encodes CASSLGTGANNSPLHF.

This clonotype turned up a few times. This chain connects TRBV6-1 to TRBJ2-2; TRBD1 might be the D (5 bases). Germline V gives CDR1 MNHNS, CDR2 SASEGT. The CDR3 is 12 amino acids. V was pared by 6 bases and J by 7 bases, with 9 bases between. The CDR3 region has the DNA TGTGCCAGCAGCCCCAGGGTCGGGGAGCTGTTTTTT. Translation: CASSPRVGELFF.

This clonotype has a handful of counts. The chain is built from TRBV11-3 and TRBJ1-1; no clear D. The CDR3 is made up of 14 amino acids. Germline CDR1 reads SGHNT; CDR2 reads YENEEA. The V end was cut by 6 bases, the J end by 5 bases, with 16 bases between. The DNA of the CDR3 is TGTGCCAGCAGTTCAAGCCAGTACGTGACTGAAGCTTTCTTT. It specifies CASSSSQYVTEAFF.

J is TRBJ1-2 and V is TRBV2, with D hard to call. The CDR3 loop spans 11 amino acids. Germline-derived CDR1 and CDR2 are SNHLY and FYNNEI. V lost 5 bases to trimming and J lost 5 bases, with 6 bases between them. The CDR3 sequence is CASSTQYGYTF. The CDR3 DNA reads as TGTGCCAGCAGTACCCAGTATGGCTACACCTTC.

The chain recombines TRBV19 with TRBJ2-7; possible D gene TRBD2, 7 bases. Trimming left V 3 bases short and J 2 bases short, with 11 bases between. The CDR3 runs to 14 residues. CDR1 is LNHDA, CDR2 SQIVND, per germline (reference sequence). The DNA for the CDR3 is TGTGCCAGTAGTATTTCGGGGGGCACCTACGAGCAGTACTTC. It is translated as CASSISGGTYEQYF.

This chain connects TRBV30 to TRBJ1-5; D perhaps matches TRBD1 (5 bases). CDR1 and CDR2 from the germline V gene are GTSNPN and SVGIG (reference sequence). The CDR3 extends over 15 amino acids. Deletions cut 0 bases from V and 5 bases from J, with 14 bases between. In nucleotides, the CDR3 is TGTGCCTGGAGTGTAAGGGGTAGGGGCCATCAGCCCCAGCATTTT. This translates into CAWSVRGRGHQPQHF.

The genes are TRBV19 and TRBJ1-1; 11 positions match TRBD1. Looked up from germline, CDR1 is LNHDA and CDR2 is SQIVND (reference sequence). The CDR3 is made up of 18 amino acids. Trimming removed 10 bases from V and 5 bases from J; junction bases left unmatched: 21. The CDR3 reads CATWTGGALGRRETEAFF. In DNA form, the CDR3 reads TGTGCCACCTGGACAGGGGGCGCGCTCGGACGAAGAGAAACTGAAGCTTTCTTT. Full variable domain (outside the CDR3, taken from reference TRBV19 and TRBJ1-1): DGGITQSPKYLFRKEGQNVTLSCEQNLNHDAMYWYRQDPGQGLRLIYYSQIVNDFQKGDIAEGYSVSREKKESFPLTVTSAQKNPTAFYLCATWTGGALGRRETEAFFGQGTRLTVV.